A selection of T cell receptor beta chains follows, all from one sample in a study of T cell responses to AZD1222 COVID-19 vaccine. Produced via immunoSEQ multiplex PCR; TCRdb's table is partial and in-frame only. The table records approximately 67,000 clones, roughly 87% of them present only once. Source: peripheral blood, taken 28 days after the second AZD1222 dose. Receptors originate from an adult who received the AZD1222 COVID-19 vaccine. Both conserved end residues are part of each CDR3. Fields, in order: CDR3 protein, CDR3 DNA, clone size, CDR3 length, J gene, V gene, D gene. The D gene is left open where the match is weak. For some rows the clone size is stated as once, few or many, or as a class when expanded; others skip it.

CASSPTSGSYNEQFF	TGTGCCAGTAGTCCGACTAGCGGAAGCTACAATGAGCAGTTCTTC	few	15	TRBJ2-1	TRBV19	TRBD2
CASSLQGDTEAFF	TGTGCCAGCAGCCTACAGGGAGACACTGAAGCTTTCTTT	.	13	TRBJ1-1	TRBV7-3	.
CASRASDLNTEAFF	TGTGCCAGCAGGGCCTCAGATCTGAACACTGAAGCTTTCTTT	.	14	TRBJ1-1	TRBV5-4	.
CASSLGRGNSYEQYF	TGTGCCAGCAGCCTAGGCCGTGGGAACTCCTACGAGCAGTACTTC	.	15	TRBJ2-7	TRBV5-4	.
CASASPVGRDEQFF	TGTGCCAGCGCATCGCCGGTCGGGAGGGATGAGCAGTTCTTC	.	14	TRBJ2-1	TRBV11-3	TRBD2
CASRPDNPETQYF	TGTGCCAGCAGGCCTGACAATCCAGAGACCCAGTACTTC	.	13	TRBJ2-5	TRBV28	.
CASSSGHPGAEAFF	TGTGCCAGCAGCAGCGGCCACCCGGGCGCTGAAGCTTTCTTT	once	14	TRBJ1-1	TRBV6-2/TRBV6-3	.
CASSPGTGRANYGYTF	TGTGCCAGCAGCCCTGGGACAGGGAGAGCTAACTATGGCTACACCTTC	.	16	TRBJ1-2	TRBV7-9	TRBD1
CASRRIRVEQYF	TGTGCAAGTCGGCGCATTCGGGTGGAGCAGTACTTC	.	12	TRBJ2-7	TRBV12-2	.
CAIIRTDGGYTF	TGTGCCATTATTAGGACAGATGGGGGCTACACCTTC	.	12	TRBJ1-2	TRBV2	.
CASSPGQPWRQPQHF	TGTGCCAGCAGCCCCGGACAGCCCTGGCGGCAGCCCCAGCATTTT	.	15	TRBJ1-5	TRBV7-2	.
CASSLAQGHNEQFF	TGTGCCAGCAGCTTAGCGCAAGGGCACAATGAGCAGTTCTTC	.	14	TRBJ2-1	TRBV7-9	.
CASSLALEADNGYTF	TGTGCCAGCAGCTTAGCCCTGGAGGCAGATAATGGCTACACCTTC	.	15	TRBJ1-2	TRBV7-9	.
CASSALAESYNEQFF	TGTGCCAGCAGTGCACTAGCGGAGTCCTACAATGAGCAGTTCTTC	.	15	TRBJ2-1	TRBV25-1	TRBD2
CASRQTRGSPLHF	TGTGCCAGCAGACAAACCAGGGGCTCACCCCTCCACTTT	.	13	TRBJ1-6	TRBV12-3/TRBV12-4	.
CASQMGLAGGDEQFF	TGTGCCAGCCAGATGGGGCTAGCGGGAGGGGATGAGCAGTTCTTC	.	15	TRBJ2-1	TRBV19	TRBD2
CASSAGLAAHNEQFF	TGTGCCAGTAGTGCGGGACTAGCGGCGCACAATGAGCAGTTCTTC	once	15	TRBJ2-1	TRBV19	TRBD2
CASSGGQSNQPQHF	TGTGCCAGCAGTGGGGGGCAGAGCAATCAGCCCCAGCATTTT	.	14	TRBJ1-5	TRBV2	.
CAWSMSTAGNTIYF	TGTGCCTGGAGTATGTCGACAGCTGGAAACACCATATATTTT	.	14	TRBJ1-3	TRBV30	.
CASSLLSRGAQETQYF	TGTGCCAGCAGCTTATTATCACGAGGAGCCCAAGAGACCCAGTACTTC	.	16	TRBJ2-5	TRBV7-6	.
CASSTPGLPTDTQYF	TGTGCCAGCAGCACACCGGGACTACCCACAGATACGCAGTATTTT	.	15	TRBJ2-3	TRBV7-2	TRBD2
CASSHSGTSGYEQYF	TGTGCCAGCAGCCACTCCGGGACTAGCGGATACGAGCAGTACTTC	.	15	TRBJ2-7	TRBV3-1/TRBV3-2	TRBD2
CASRRRGQNNEKLFF	TGTGCCAGCAGACGAAGGGGACAGAATAATGAAAAACTGTTTTTT	.	15	TRBJ1-4	TRBV6-4	TRBD1
CASSLELSGGPADEQYF	TGTGCCAGCAGCTTAGAACTTTCGGGAGGGCCAGCGGACGAGCAGTACTTC	once	17	TRBJ2-7	TRBV11-2	TRBD2
CASSVEDLGGPQHF	TGTGCCAGCAGCGTAGAAGACCTGGGGGGGCCCCAGCATTTT	.	14	TRBJ1-5	TRBV9	.
CASSDFFGLSWFGYGYTF	TGTGCCAGCAGCGACTTCTTCGGTCTTAGTTGGTTTGGCTATGGCTACACCTTC	.	18	TRBJ1-2	TRBV7-8	.
CAMSGRADYNEQFF	TGTGCCATGAGCGGGAGGGCCGACTACAATGAGCAGTTCTTC	.	14	TRBJ2-1	TRBV10-3	TRBD2
CASSLAGENTEAFF	TGTGCCAGCAGCTTAGCCGGGGAGAACACTGAAGCTTTCTTT	.	14	TRBJ1-1	TRBV11-3	.
CASSPRLGNTQYF	TGTGCCAGTAGCCCTCGCCTCGGGAATACGCAGTATTTT	.	13	TRBJ2-3	TRBV19	.
CASSPLRDAATGELFF	TGTGCCAGCAGTCCCCTACGGGACGCGGCCACCGGGGAGCTGTTTTTT	.	16	TRBJ2-2	TRBV6-2/TRBV6-3	.
CASKLAGVETQYF	TGTGCCAGTAAACTAGCGGGAGTTGAGACCCAGTACTTC	.	13	TRBJ2-5	TRBV19	TRBD2
CASSQHTGELFF	TGTGCCAGCAGCCAACACACCGGGGAGCTGTTTTTT	.	12	TRBJ2-2	TRBV14	.